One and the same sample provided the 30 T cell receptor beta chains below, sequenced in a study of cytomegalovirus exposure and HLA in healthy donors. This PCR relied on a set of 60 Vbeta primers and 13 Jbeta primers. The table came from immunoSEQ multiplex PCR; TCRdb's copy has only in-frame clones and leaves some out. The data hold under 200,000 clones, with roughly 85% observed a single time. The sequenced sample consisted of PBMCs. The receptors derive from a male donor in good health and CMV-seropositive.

This CDR3 reads CASSGRGSSGANVLTF. CDR3 nucleotides: TGTGCCAGCAGTGGCCGGGGTAGCTCTGGGGCCAACGTCCTGACTTTC. This chain uses TRBV6-1 with TRBJ2-6; TRBD2 might be the D (5 bases). Germline CDR1 reads MNHNS; CDR2 reads SASEGT. CDR3 length: 16 amino acids. V lost 4 bases and J lost 0, with 10 bases in between.

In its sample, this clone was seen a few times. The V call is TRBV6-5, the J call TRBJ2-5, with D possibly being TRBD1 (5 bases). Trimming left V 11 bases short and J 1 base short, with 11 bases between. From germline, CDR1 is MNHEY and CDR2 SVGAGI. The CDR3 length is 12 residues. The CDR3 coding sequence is TGTGCCGGCCGGCAGGGCCAAGAGACCCAGTACTTC. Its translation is CAGRQGQETQYF.

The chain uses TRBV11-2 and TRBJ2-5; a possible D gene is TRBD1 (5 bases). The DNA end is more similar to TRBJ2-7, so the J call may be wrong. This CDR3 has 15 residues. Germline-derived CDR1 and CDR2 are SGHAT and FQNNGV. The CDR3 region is CASSSLDSSIYEQYF. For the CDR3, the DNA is TGTGCCAGCAGCTCGCTAGACAGCTCTATCTACGAGCAGTACTTC.

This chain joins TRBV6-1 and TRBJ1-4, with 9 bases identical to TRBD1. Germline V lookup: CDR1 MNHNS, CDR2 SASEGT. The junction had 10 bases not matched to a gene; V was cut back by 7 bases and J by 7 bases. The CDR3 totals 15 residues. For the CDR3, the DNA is TGTGCCAGCACCCACAGGGGGCAGCGGGGTGAAAAACTGTTTTTT. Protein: CASTHRGQRGEKLFF.

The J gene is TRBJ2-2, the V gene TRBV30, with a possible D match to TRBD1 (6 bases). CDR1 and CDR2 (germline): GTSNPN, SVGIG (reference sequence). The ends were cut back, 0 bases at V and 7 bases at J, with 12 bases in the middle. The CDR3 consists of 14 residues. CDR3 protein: CAWSVQGSGGELFF. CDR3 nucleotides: TGTGCCTGGAGTGTACAGGGAAGTGGCGGGGAGCTGTTTTTT. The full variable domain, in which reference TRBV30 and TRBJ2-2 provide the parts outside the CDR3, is SQTIHQWPATLVQPVGSPLSLECTVEGTSNPNLYWYRQAAGRGLQLLFYSVGIGQISSEVPQNLSASRPQDRQFILSSKKLLLSDSGFYLCAWSVQGSGGELFFGEGSRLTVL.

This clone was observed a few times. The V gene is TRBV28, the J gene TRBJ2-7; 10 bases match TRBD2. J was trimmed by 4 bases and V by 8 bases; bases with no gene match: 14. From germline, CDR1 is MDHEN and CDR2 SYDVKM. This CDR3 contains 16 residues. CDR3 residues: CASGSPKLAGLYEQYF. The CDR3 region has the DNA TGTGCCAGCGGATCACCGAAACTAGCGGGGTTATACGAGCAGTACTTC.

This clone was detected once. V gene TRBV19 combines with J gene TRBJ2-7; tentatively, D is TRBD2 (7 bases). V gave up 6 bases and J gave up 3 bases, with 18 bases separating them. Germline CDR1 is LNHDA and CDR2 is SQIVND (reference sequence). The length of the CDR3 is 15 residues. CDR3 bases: TGTGCCAGTAGCCCTATCGGGGGGCCCGTCTACGAGCAGTACTTC. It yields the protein CASSPIGGPVYEQYF.

The CDR3 DNA follows: TGTGCCAGCAAAAGGGGGCTGACCACTGAAGCTTTCTTT. It specifies CASKRGLTTEAFF. The J gene is TRBJ1-1, the V gene TRBV28; 7 bases align to TRBD1. The CDR3 has 13 amino acids. Unmatched junction bases numbered 6, after V lost 7 bases and J lost 4 bases. CDR1 MDHEN and CDR2 SYDVKM come from the germline V gene. Based on the CDR3 plus reference TRBV28 and TRBJ1-1, the full variable domain is DVKVTQSSRYLVKRTGEKVFLECVQDMDHENMFWYRQDPGLGLRLIYFSYDVKMKEKGDIPEGYSVSREKKERFSLILESASTNQTSMYLCASKRGLTTEAFFGQGTRLTVV.

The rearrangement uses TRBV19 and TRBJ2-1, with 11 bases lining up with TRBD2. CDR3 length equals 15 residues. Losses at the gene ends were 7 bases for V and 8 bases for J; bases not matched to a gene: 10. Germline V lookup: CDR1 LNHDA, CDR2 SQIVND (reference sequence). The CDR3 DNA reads TGTGCCAGTAACTATGCGACTAGCGGGAAGGATGAGCAGTTCTTC. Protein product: CASNYATSGKDEQFF.

The CDR3 sequence: CASSLGTSVGGYTF. The DNA of the CDR3 is TGTGCCAGCAGCTTGGGGACATCCGTCGGTGGCTACACCTTC. The rearrangement uses TRBV5-8 and TRBJ1-2; tentatively, D is TRBD1 (5 bases). V gave up 0 bases and J gave up 7 bases, with 13 bases separating them. There are 14 residues in the CDR3. Germline V CDR1 and CDR2: SGHTS, YDEGEE. The full variable domain, with the rest looked up from reference TRBV5-8 and TRBJ1-2, is EAGVTQSPTHLIKTRGQQATLRCSPISGHTSVYWYQQALGLGLQFLLWYDEGEERNRGNFPPRFSGRQFPNYSSELNVNALELEDSALYLCASSLGTSVGGYTFGSGTRLTVV.

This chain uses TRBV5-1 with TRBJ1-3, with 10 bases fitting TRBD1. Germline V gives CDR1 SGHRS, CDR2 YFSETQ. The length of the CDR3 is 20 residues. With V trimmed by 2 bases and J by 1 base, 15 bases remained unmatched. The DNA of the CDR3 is TGCGCCAGCAGCTTCTTTCCCTCCAATCCGGGACAGGGGTCTGGAAACACCATATATTTT. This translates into CASSFFPSNPGQGSGNTIYF.

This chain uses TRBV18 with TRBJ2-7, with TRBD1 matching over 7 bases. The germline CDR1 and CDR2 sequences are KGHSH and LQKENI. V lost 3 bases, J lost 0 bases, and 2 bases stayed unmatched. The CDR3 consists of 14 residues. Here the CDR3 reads CASSPGDSSYEQYF. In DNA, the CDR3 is TGTGCCAGCTCACCGGGGGACAGCTCCTACGAGCAGTACTTC.

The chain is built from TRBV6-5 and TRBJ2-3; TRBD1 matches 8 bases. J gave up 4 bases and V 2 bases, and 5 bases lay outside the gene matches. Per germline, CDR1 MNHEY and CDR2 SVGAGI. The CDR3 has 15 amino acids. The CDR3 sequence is CASSYAGGSADTQYF. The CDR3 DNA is TGTGCCAGCAGTTACGCAGGGGGCAGCGCAGATACGCAGTATTTT.

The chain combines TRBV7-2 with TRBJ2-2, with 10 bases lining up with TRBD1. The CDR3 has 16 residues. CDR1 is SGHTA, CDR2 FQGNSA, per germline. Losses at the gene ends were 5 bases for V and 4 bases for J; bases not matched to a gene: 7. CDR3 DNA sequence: TGTGCCAGCAGCCGGCGGACAGGGGGGATCACCGGGGAGCTGTTTTTT. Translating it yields CASSRRTGGITGELFF.

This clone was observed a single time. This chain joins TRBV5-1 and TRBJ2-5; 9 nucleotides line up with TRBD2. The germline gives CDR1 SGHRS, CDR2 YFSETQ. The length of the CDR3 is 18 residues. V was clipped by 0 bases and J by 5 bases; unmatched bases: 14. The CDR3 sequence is CASSLAVAGEFGSETQYF. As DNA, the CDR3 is TGCGCCAGCAGCTTGGCGGTAGCGGGAGAGTTTGGTAGCGAGACCCAGTACTTC.

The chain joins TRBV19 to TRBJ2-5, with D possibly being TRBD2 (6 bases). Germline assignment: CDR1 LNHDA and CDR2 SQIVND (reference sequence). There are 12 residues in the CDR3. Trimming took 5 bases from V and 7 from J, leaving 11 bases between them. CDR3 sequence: CASSPRRGTQYF. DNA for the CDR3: TGTGCCAGTAGTCCCAGGAGGGGGACCCAGTACTTC.

DNA of the CDR3: TGTGCCAGCACTCTAGCGGAGCAAGAGACCCAGTACTTC. Its protein product is CASTLAEQETQYF. The chain recombines TRBV6-1 with TRBJ2-5, with 7 bases that match TRBD2. In germline, CDR1 is MNHNS, CDR2 SASEGT. The CDR3 is 13 amino acids. J was trimmed by 2 bases and V by 7 bases; bases with no gene match: 4.

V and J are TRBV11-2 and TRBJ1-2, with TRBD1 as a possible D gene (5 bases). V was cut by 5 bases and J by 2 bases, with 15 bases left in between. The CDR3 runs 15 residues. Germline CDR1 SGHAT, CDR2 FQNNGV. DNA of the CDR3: TGTGCCAGCAGCACCACGGACGGGGGGAACTATGGCTACACCTTC. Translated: CASSTTDGGNYGYTF.

The CDR3 nucleotides read TGTGCCAGCAGCTTAGCGGTACTAGCGGGAGGGCAAGAGACCCAGTACTTC. Translating gives CASSLAVLAGGQETQYF. V and J are TRBV7-8 and TRBJ2-5, with 13 bases matching TRBD2. V trimming: 0 bases; J trimming: 2 bases; junction bases outside the gene matches: 3. CDR3 length: 17 amino acids. CDR1 and CDR2 from the germline V gene are SGHVS and FQNEAQ. Supplemented by reference TRBV7-8 and TRBJ2-5, the full variable domain reads GAGVSQSPRYKVAKRGQDVALRCDPISGHVSLFWYQQALGQGPEFLTYFQNEAQLDKSGLPSDRFFAERPEGSVSTLKIQRTQQEDSAVYLCASSLAVLAGGQETQYFGPGTRLLVL.

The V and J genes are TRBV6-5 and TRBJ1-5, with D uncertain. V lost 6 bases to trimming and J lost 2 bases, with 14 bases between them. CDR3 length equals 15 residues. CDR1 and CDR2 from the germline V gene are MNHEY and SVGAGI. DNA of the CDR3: TGTGCCAGCAGCCCCTTCCCACACGGCAATCAGCCCCAGCATTTT. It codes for CASSPFPHGNQPQHF.

CDR3 region: CAWSVRRGYTF. The DNA for the CDR3 is TGTGCCTGGAGTGTACGGAGGGGCTACACCTTC. V usage is TRBV30 and J usage is TRBJ1-2, with D uncertain. Germline V gene lookup returns CDR1 GTSNPN and CDR2 SVGIG (reference sequence). V lost 0 bases to trimming and J lost 8 bases, with 7 bases between them. The CDR3 totals 11 residues. The variable domain in full, completed from reference TRBV30 and TRBJ1-2, reads SQTIHQWPATLVQPVGSPLSLECTVEGTSNPNLYWYRQAAGRGLQLLFYSVGIGQISSEVPQNLSASRPQDRQFILSSKKLLLSDSGFYLCAWSVRRGYTFGSGTRLTVV.

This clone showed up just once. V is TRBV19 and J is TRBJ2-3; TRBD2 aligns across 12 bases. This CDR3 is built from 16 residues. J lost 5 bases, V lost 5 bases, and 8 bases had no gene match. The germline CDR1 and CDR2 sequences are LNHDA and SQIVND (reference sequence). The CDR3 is CASSRRLAGVVDTQYF. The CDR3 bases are TGTGCCAGTAGTCGTAGACTAGCGGGAGTTGTAGATACGCAGTATTTT.

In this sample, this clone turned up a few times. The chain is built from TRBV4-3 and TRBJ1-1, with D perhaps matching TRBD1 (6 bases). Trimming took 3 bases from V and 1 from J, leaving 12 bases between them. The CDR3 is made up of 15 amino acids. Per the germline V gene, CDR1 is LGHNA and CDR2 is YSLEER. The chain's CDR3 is CASSHIGQTNTEAFF. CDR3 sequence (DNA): TGCGCCAGCAGCCATATCGGACAGACGAACACTGAAGCTTTCTTT.

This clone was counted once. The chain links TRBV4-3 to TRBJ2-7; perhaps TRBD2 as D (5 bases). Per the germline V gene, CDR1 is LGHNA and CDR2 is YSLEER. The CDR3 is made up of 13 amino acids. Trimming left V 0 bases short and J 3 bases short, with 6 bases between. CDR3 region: CASSQDRGYEQYF. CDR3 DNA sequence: TGCGCCAGCAGCCAAGATCGGGGCTACGAGCAGTACTTC.

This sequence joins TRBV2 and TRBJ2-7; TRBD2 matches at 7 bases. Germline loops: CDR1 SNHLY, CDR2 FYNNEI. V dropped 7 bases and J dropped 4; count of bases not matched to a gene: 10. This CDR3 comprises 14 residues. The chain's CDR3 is CASKEVGTTYEQYF. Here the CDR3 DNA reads TGTGCCAGCAAGGAAGTCGGGACTACATACGAGCAGTACTTC. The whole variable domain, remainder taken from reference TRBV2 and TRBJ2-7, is EPEVTQTPSHQVTQMGQEVILRCVPISNHLYFYWYRQILGQKVEFLVSFYNNEISEKSEIFDDQFSVERPDGSNFTLKIRSTKLEDSAMYFCASKEVGTTYEQYFGPGTRLTVT.

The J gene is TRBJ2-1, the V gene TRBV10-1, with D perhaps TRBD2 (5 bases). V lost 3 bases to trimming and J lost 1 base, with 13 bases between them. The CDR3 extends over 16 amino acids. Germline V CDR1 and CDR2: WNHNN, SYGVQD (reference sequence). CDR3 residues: CASSEVVGVSYNEQFF. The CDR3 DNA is TGCGCCAGCAGTGAAGTGGTGGGAGTTTCCTACAATGAGCAGTTCTTC.

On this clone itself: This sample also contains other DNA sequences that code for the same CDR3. CDR3 bases: TGTGCCAGCAGACCTACTCTGACAGGGGGCTATGGCTACACCTTC. Protein product: CASRPTLTGGYGYTF. The V call is TRBV28, the J call TRBJ1-2; 9 bases match TRBD1. CDR1 is MDHEN, CDR2 SYDVKM, per germline. The trim removed 6 bases at V and 4 bases at J, leaving 9 bases unmatched. The CDR3 runs to 15 residues.

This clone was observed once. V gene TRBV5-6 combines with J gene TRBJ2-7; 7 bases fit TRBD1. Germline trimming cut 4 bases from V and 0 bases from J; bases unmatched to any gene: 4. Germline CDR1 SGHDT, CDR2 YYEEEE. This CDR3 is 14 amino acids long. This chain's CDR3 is CASSRRTGSYEQYF. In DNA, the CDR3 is TGTGCCAGCAGCAGACGGACAGGCTCCTACGAGCAGTACTTC.

The CDR3 DNA follows: TGTGCCAGCACCTACCAAGCGGAAGCTTTCTTT. Translating gives CASTYQAEAFF. The gene calls are TRBV28 and TRBJ1-1, with D hard to call. The CDR3 runs 11 residues. Trimming left V 7 bases short and J 8 bases short, with 11 bases between. Germline V gives CDR1 MDHEN, CDR2 SYDVKM.

CDR3 sequence (DNA): TGTGCCAGCACCGCGGGACTAGCGGGAGCCAAAAACATTCAGTACTTC. Amino acid sequence: CASTAGLAGAKNIQYF. The gene calls are TRBV5-4 and TRBJ2-4; 12 bases align to TRBD2. The V segment lost 6 bases and the J segment 0 bases; nucleotides outside the gene matches: 4. CDR3 length equals 16 residues. Germline V gene data show CDR1 as SGHNT and CDR2 as YYREEE (reference sequence).